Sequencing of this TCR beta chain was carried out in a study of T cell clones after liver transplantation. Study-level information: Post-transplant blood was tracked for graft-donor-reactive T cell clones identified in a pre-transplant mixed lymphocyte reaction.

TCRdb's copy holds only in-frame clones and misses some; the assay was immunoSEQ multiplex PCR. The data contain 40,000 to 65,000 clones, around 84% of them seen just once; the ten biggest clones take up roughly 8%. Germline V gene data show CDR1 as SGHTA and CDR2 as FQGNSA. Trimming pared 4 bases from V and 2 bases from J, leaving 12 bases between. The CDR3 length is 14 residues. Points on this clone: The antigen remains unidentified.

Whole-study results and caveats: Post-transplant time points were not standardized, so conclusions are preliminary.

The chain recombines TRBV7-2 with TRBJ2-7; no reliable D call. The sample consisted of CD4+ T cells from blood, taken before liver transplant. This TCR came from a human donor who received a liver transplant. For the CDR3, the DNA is TGTGCCAGCAGCTCATCCCCTCCGGCCTACGAGCAGTACTTC. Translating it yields CASSSSPPAYEQYF.